This T cell receptor (beta chain) was documented in a study of regulatory T cells in long-lasting Graves disease. Study-wide background: The study counted Graves' disease as persistent given over 5 years of antithyroid drugs and positive TSH receptor antibodies.

The CDR3 spans 14 residues. With V trimmed by 4 bases and J by 4 bases, 6 bases remained unmatched. Germline CDR1 reads SGHNT; CDR2 reads YYREEE (reference sequence). In building TCR beta libraries, iRepertoire HTBI primers were used together with Arm-PCR of CDR3 regions. TCRdb recomputed calls from the multiplex PCR reads with MiXCR, one row per CDR3 protein. In the table there are approximately 470,000 distinct CDR3 sequences, less than 25% of which are singletons. Time point denoted: persistent/refractory GD, antithyroid drugs over 5 years with positive TRAb. The TCR library was prepared using RNA isolated from PBMCs. Of note for this clonotype: Its cognate antigen is unknown.

The study's findings and limits: Reduced TCR diversity was observed in persistent Graves' patients versus newly diagnosed patients. It was in persistent disease that TRBV28, TRBJ1-2 and TRBJ2-5 were favored.

This chain uses TRBV5-4 with TRBJ2-7, with TRBD1 matching 9 bases. The sample was peripheral blood mononuclear cells (PBMCs), taken when the disease was refractory, from a patient treated with antithyroid drugs. This clonotype was sampled from a female donor with Graves disease. CDR3 region: CASSARDREYEQYF. CDR3 nucleotide sequence: TGTGCCAGCAGCGCCAGGGACAGGGAATACGAGCAGTACTTC.